Sequencing of this T cell receptor (beta chain) was carried out in a study of T cells in localized non-small cell lung cancer. General observations from the study: Adjacent uninvolved lung tissue had the highest T cell clonality, exceeding tumor. Higher adjacent-lung clonality was associated with shorter survival. Appearance in adjacent lung was seen for a median approximately 58 of the top 100 tumor clones.

With respect to this clone: Antigen unknown.

Germline V gene sequence: CDR1 MNHNS, CDR2 SASEGT. CDR3 length: 13 amino acids. V was trimmed by 4 bases and J by 0 bases, leaving 6 bases between them. Assay used: immunoSEQ multiplex PCR; TCRdb lists only in-frame clones, some missing. The sample shows about 48,000 clones, 60% to 85% of them seen only once. The origin of this receptor is a man aged 35 to 69 with stage I squamous cell lung carcinoma. V is TRBV6-1 and J is TRBJ1-1; D uncertain. Sequences were derived from peripheral blood, sampled before any cancer treatment. CDR3 sequence: CASSVTVNTEAFF. The CDR3 DNA is TGTGCCAGCAGTGTGACGGTGAACACTGAAGCTTTCTTT.